Following are 17 T cell receptor beta chains from one sample sequenced in a study of shared clonotypes between healthy human individuals. Sequenced by immunoSEQ multiplex PCR; TCRdb stores in-frame clones only, minus some. The top ten clones hold roughly 0.39% of a sample with approximately 2.5 million clones, 80% to 95% of them seen once. The sequenced sample consisted of naive CD4+ T cells from PBMCs. Subset reported: CD45RA+ positively selected. Every receptor here comes from a man younger than 35 in good health. Some clones in this sample may be carry-over from other donors' samples.

This clone appeared a single time. The rearrangement uses TRBV29-1 and TRBJ2-1; 8 bases align to TRBD1. V gave up 6 bases and J gave up 1 base; unmatched junction bases: 5. CDR1 is SQVTM and CDR2 is ANQGSEA in the germline V gene. The CDR3 contains 14 residues. CDR3 region: CSVPRDRSYNEQFF. The CDR3 region has the DNA TGCAGCGTCCCCCGGGACAGGTCCTACAATGAGCAGTTCTTC.

This CDR3 reads CAWSVDRSRNTIYF. The CDR3 nucleotides read TGTGCCTGGAGTGTAGACAGGTCCAGAAACACCATATATTTT. The J gene is TRBJ1-3, the V gene TRBV30, with D perhaps TRBD1 (6 bases). Deletions cut 0 bases from V and 5 bases from J, with 11 bases between. Per germline, CDR1 GTSNPN and CDR2 SVGIG (reference sequence). This CDR3 region has 14 residues.

CDR3 bases: TGCAGCGTCCCGACCAAAGGGACCCAGAATAATGGCTACACCTTC. Translation gives CSVPTKGTQNNGYTF. This chain uses TRBV29-1 with TRBJ1-2; D perhaps matches TRBD1 (5 bases). From germline, CDR1 is SQVTM and CDR2 ANQGSEA. The CDR3 consists of 15 residues. Trimming took 6 bases from V and 6 from J, leaving 23 bases between them.

The genes are TRBV19 and TRBJ2-1; 14 bases are a match to TRBD2. Unmatched junction bases numbered 9, after V lost 2 bases and J lost 0 bases. This CDR3 comprises 20 residues. The V gene's germline CDR1 is LNHDA and CDR2 SQIVND (reference sequence). The CDR3 spells CASSIHGLAGGQGSYNEQFF. CDR3 coding DNA: TGTGCCAGTAGTATACATGGACTAGCGGGAGGTCAGGGCTCCTACAATGAGCAGTTCTTC.

J is TRBJ2-7 and V is TRBV11-2, with a weak D call TRBD1 (6 bases). The ends were cut back, 4 bases at V and 0 bases at J, with 10 bases in the middle. This CDR3 has 14 residues. Germline CDR1 SGHAT, CDR2 FQNNGV. CDR3 DNA sequence: TGTGCCAGCAGCTACGGACAGTCCTCCTACGAGCAGTACTTC. This codes for CASSYGQSSYEQYF.

V and J are TRBV6-1 and TRBJ2-1; 7 nucleotides align to TRBD2. Losses at the gene ends were 3 bases for V and 6 bases for J; bases not matched to a gene: 8. The CDR3 has 15 amino acids. Germline V gene data show CDR1 as MNHNS and CDR2 as SASEGT. The CDR3 sequence: CASSELGGRVNEQFF. The CDR3, as DNA: TGTGCCAGCAGTGAGCTGGGTGGGAGGGTCAATGAGCAGTTCTTC.

This chain connects TRBV18 to TRBJ2-7; D might be TRBD2 (6 bases). The V gene's germline CDR1 is KGHSH and CDR2 LQKENI. The CDR3 extends over 15 amino acids. Trimming removed 6 bases at V and 0 bases at J, with 15 bases between. The CDR3 region has the DNA TGTGCCAGCTCCGGGGGACGGGAGATCTCCTACGAGCAGTACTTC. Amino acids: CASSGGREISYEQYF.

The CDR3 nucleotides are TGTGCCAGCAGTTTATGGGGCGGGGCATCAAGCTCCTACGAGCAGTACTTC. Translation gives CASSLWGGASSSYEQYF. The chain joins TRBV27 to TRBJ2-7; a possible D gene is TRBD2 (6 bases). CDR3 length: 17 residues. In germline, CDR1 is MNHEY, CDR2 SMNVEV (reference sequence). V was trimmed by 1 base and J by 0 bases, leaving 16 bases between them.

The chain links TRBV5-4 to TRBJ2-7, with 7 bases identical to TRBD1. CDR1 is SGHNT, CDR2 YYREEE, per germline (reference sequence). J was trimmed by 2 bases and V by 4 bases; bases with no gene match: 6. This CDR3 has 14 amino acids. Written as DNA, the CDR3 is TGTGCCAGCAGCAGGGGGACAGACCCCTACGAGCAGTACTTC. This gives the protein CASSRGTDPYEQYF.

The chain combines TRBV27 with TRBJ1-4; no firm D call. Germline V gene data show CDR1 as MNHEY and CDR2 as SMNVEV (reference sequence). The germline V and J ends were trimmed by 5 bases and 7 bases, with 14 bases remaining between them. CDR3 length: 14 amino acids. The CDR3 DNA reads TGTGCCAGCAGTATCGACGGGTTTGGTGAAAAACTGTTTTTT. Residues: CASSIDGFGEKLFF.

V is TRBV6-5 and J is TRBJ2-3; 9 bases are shared with TRBD2. The CDR3 sequence is 15 residues long. Trimming took 2 bases from V and 5 from J; bases not matched to a gene: 5. Per the germline V gene, CDR1 is MNHEY and CDR2 is SVGAGI. The CDR3 DNA is TGTGCCAGCAGTTACCAAGGGACTAGCCTAGATACGCAGTATTTT. It codes for CASSYQGTSLDTQYF.

The chain is built from TRBV28 and TRBJ2-3; TRBD1 might be the D (6 bases). The CDR3 is 14 amino acids. Trimming shortened V by 7 bases and J by 3 bases, and 14 bases separated the two germline ends. CDR1 and CDR2 from the germline V gene are MDHEN and SYDVKM. CDR3 sequence (DNA): TGTGCCAGCACCGTTGACAGGCGGACAGATACGCAGTATTTT. Its translation is CASTVDRRTDTQYF.

The rearrangement links TRBV5-1 to TRBJ2-2; 14 positions match TRBD2. Germline assignment: CDR1 SGHRS and CDR2 YFSETQ. The CDR3 spans 17 residues. Trimming at V came to 4 bases and at J to 5 bases, leaving 7 bases not matched to a gene. Written as DNA, the CDR3 is TGCGCCAGCAGCCTCGGGACTAGCGGGAGTAAAACCGGGGAGCTGTTTTTT. Amino acids: CASSLGTSGSKTGELFF.

The chain has TRBV7-9 and TRBJ1-3; D is unclear. Germline V gives CDR1 SEHNR, CDR2 FQNEAQ (reference sequence). V lost 1 base and J lost 4, with 8 bases in between. The CDR3 extends over 14 amino acids. The CDR3 reads CASSLVADGNTIYF. The CDR3 DNA reads TGTGCCAGCAGCTTAGTCGCTGACGGAAACACCATATATTTT.

As for this clone: Distinct nucleotide sequences in the sample also encode this CDR3. The chain combines TRBV6-6 with TRBJ1-1, with D possibly being TRBD1 (6 bases). The CDR3 is made up of 14 amino acids. V was pared by 5 bases and J by 0 bases, with 10 bases between. Germline V lookup: CDR1 MNHNY, CDR2 SVGAGI (reference sequence). The CDR3 is CASSLGQLNTEAFF. The DNA of the CDR3 is TGTGCCAGCAGTCTTGGACAGCTGAACACTGAAGCTTTCTTT.

The gene calls are TRBV11-1 and TRBJ2-7; 11 nucleotides match TRBD2. The CDR3 has 15 residues. J lost 4 bases, V lost 4 bases, and 6 bases had no gene match. Germline V CDR1 and CDR2: SGHAT, FQDESV (reference sequence). The CDR3 region is CASSSGTSGAYEQYF. The CDR3 coding sequence is TGTGCCAGCAGCTCAGGGACTAGCGGAGCTTACGAGCAGTACTTC.

The chain uses TRBV6-5 and TRBJ1-2; TRBD1 agrees at 7 bases. From germline, CDR1 is MNHEY and CDR2 SVGAGI. Unmatched junction bases numbered 5, after V lost 0 bases and J lost 4 bases. The CDR3 consists of 15 residues. CDR3 sequence reads: CASSYSMAGGYGYTF. In DNA form, the CDR3 reads TGTGCCAGCAGTTACTCGATGGCAGGGGGCTATGGCTACACCTTC.